This record concerns one T cell receptor beta chain sequence. The data belong to a study of blood T cell repertoires in COVID-19. The repertoire was sequenced with immunoSEQ multiplex PCR; TCRdb's copy has only in-frame clones and lacks some. The sample carries about 270,000 clones, about 89% recorded once. The clonotype was recovered from a woman aged 18-29 years who had recovered from COVID-19. Source material: PBMCs or T cells enriched from blood (not recorded which).

The CDR3 nucleotides read TGTGCCTGGAGTGAAGGACAGATCTCTGGAAACACCATATATTTT. Its translation: CAWSEGQISGNTIYF. The gene calls are TRBV30 and TRBJ1-3; D is perhaps TRBD1 (6 bases). With 1 base removed from V and 0 bases from J, the gap between germline ends came to 10 bases. CDR1 and CDR2 (germline): GTSNPN, SVGIG (reference sequence). The CDR3 covers 15 residues.